This T cell receptor (beta chain) was sequenced in a study of CD8+ T cells in alopecia areata. The sequencing template was cDNA reverse transcribed from extracted RNA. Using immunoSEQ multiplex PCR, the repertoire was profiled, and TCRdb retains in-frame clones only, with some absent. The sample lists approximately 210,000 clones; 60% were seen once. Germline loops: CDR1 SGHTA, CDR2 FQGNSA. The CDR3 length is 14 residues. The germline V and J ends were trimmed by 2 bases and 0 bases, with 6 bases remaining between them. Treatment described: oral pan-JAK inhibitor, 5-10 mg twice daily. Individuals with alopecia areata gave both lesional scalp punch biopsies and peripheral blood for collection.

The V and J genes are TRBV7-2 and TRBJ2-3; D possibly uses TRBD1 or TRBD2 (5 bases each). The sequence was collected from a human donor with alopecia areata. The sample here was CD4+ T cells sorted from blood, taken at week 24, from a patient treated with tofacitinib. CDR3 in DNA: TGTGCCAGCAGCTTATGGGACAGCACAGATACGCAGTATTTT. It is translated as CASSLWDSTDTQYF.